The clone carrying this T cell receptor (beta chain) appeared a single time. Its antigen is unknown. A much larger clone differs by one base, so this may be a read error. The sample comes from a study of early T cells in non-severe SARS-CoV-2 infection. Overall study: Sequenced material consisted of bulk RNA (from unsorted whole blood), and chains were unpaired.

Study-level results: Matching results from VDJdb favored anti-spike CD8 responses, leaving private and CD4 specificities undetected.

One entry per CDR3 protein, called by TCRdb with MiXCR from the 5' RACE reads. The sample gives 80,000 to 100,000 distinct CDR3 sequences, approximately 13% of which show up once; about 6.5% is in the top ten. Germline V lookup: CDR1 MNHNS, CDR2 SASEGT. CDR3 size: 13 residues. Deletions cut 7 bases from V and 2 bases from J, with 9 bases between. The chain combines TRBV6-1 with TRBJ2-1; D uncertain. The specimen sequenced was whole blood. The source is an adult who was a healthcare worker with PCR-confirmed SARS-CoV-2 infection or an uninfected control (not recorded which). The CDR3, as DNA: TGTGCCAGCATGGACGGACCCTACAATGAGCAGTTCTTC. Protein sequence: CASMDGPYNEQFF.